This TCR beta chain was obtained from a study of cytomegalovirus exposure and HLA in healthy donors listed by TCRdb under 2017. Notes on the research overall: According to an earlier analysis of several hundred of the donors, about 170 million T cells yielded 117 million unique TCR beta sequences and about 300 Gb of sequence data. Genome-wide SNP genotypes for about 60% of the roughly 700 donors were used in a later genetic analysis, which treated that subset as a discovery cohort. Among a few hundred genotyped donors of the cohort, an average of 235,054 unique TCR beta nucleotide sequences were sequenced per donor, approximately 20% of them non-productive. Donor age, sex, ethnicity and CMV serostatus were compiled alongside the repertoire data. In addition to the first cohort of 650 to 800 subjects, a separate validation cohort of under 150 different subjects was used. Typing coverage varied by locus: about 620-630 donors for A, B, C, DRB1 and DQB1; approximately 500 for DQA1; some 610 for DPA1; roughly 450 for DPB1. Rather than drawing on any new phenotypic data, the later analysis identified candidate immune exposures from TCR beta sequences and the way those sequences occurred across donors. Of the roughly 400 genotyped donors, around 81% fell in the genetic ancestry cluster associated with self-reported Caucasian donors. Approximately 330 gigabases of sequencing data and roughly 80 million unique TCR sequences made up an early release that covered roughly 670 HLA-typed donors. Both class I and class II loci were covered by HLA typing, at four-digit resolution. A handful of DR-DQ haplotypes were handled as single units for association and clustering because linkage in the cohort was strong. Using immunosequencing, the study profiled T cell repertoires from 666 subjects and related those repertoires to cytomegalovirus serostatus. The study aimed to test whether cataloging public T cell receptors could reveal signatures of past pathogen exposure. All discovery cohort repertoires had been generated using a single sequencing platform. To study patterns of TCR occurrence, a later analysis re-analyzed previously published TCR beta repertoires from 666 donors and added high-resolution HLA genotyping. An earlier analysis of nearly 600 of the donors applied high-throughput TCR beta sequencing to assess whether each TCR beta V gene segment acted as functional or pseudogenic. High-throughput TCR immunosequencing, statistical association of individual TCRs with disease status, and machine learning were combined to predict cytomegalovirus infection status. On the study overall, not on this receptor specifically: In the study, 150 to 200 TCR beta chains were listed as associated with cytomegalovirus. Compared with the approximately 670-donor mean, donors in an Asian-associated ancestry cluster had fewer N-insertions in productive TCRs, according to a later genetic analysis. The classifier was reported to diagnose cytomegalovirus status with high specificity and sensitivity in both the original and validation cohorts. At a false discovery rate of 0.05, a later analysis linked about 16,000 TCR beta sequences to specific HLA alleles. In an earlier analysis of several hundred of the donors, most TCR beta V segments were observed in productive rearrangements about 87% or about 30% of the time, broadly matching IMGT annotations. A later genetic analysis associated a missense DCLRE1C variant with V-gene and J-gene trimming of TCR beta chains, and an independent cohort replicated the association. A further reported finding was that TCR beta sequences accurately predicted the HLA-A and HLA-B alleles for most subjects in the first cohort. Most CMV-associated TCR beta chains appeared to be HLA-restricted in a later analysis, and the HLA associations seemed to be driven largely by CMV exposure. HLA typing was unavailable for some donors at each locus, so association tests used only the typed subset. Only TCR beta chains were sequenced in this cohort, and the absence of alpha or paired-chain data limited detectable features. Strong co-occurrence of HLA alleles, especially DR and DQ, made assigning TCR associations to individual alleles difficult. Sequencing depth was assumed to be roughly uniform across donors in the presence/absence analyses, though that assumption may not hold. Compared with equally common non-associated chains, HLA-associated TCR beta chains in a later analysis were more clonally expanded and had lower generation probabilities. According to a later analysis, TCR association rates differed among HLA loci, with DRB1 alleles showing the most associated TCRs and HLA-C alleles showing the fewest. A few of the identified cytomegalovirus-associated TCR beta chains were confirmed in vitro to be specific for cytomegalovirus antigens. Most TCR sequences were seen in very few donors, while some public TCRs were found in many individuals. According to the authors, the approach could potentially be generalized to other disease states and immunological phenotypes. A cluster of highly shared sequence variants was judged likely to represent a technical artifact of the sequencing pipeline. According to a later analysis, parvovirus B19, influenza, CMV and Epstein-Barr virus appeared linked to several top co-occurrence clusters. Linkage disequilibrium might explain the correlated functional status among segregating V segments, but an unknown experimental factor could not be excluded. Because the 87-base-pair reads could not distinguish some IMGT-functional V segments, including TRBV6-2 and TRBV6-3, those segments were excluded. About 15 rarely observed V segments, including chromosome 9 orphons, were excluded from the earlier analysis of about 600 of the donors because counts were too low. Immune exposure information for the cohort was limited to CMV serostatus.

Its CDR3 holds 16 amino acids, cysteine through phenylalanine. The DNA shown is the 48-base CDR3, in frame from base 1. Relative to germline, V is missing 3 bases and J is missing 1 base, with 6 bases of the junction outside any gene match. CDR1 and CDR2 are read off the germline V gene (reference sequence) as MNHEY and SMNVEV. The library was made by the immunoSEQ multiplex PCR assay. For the multiplex PCR, a mixture combining 60 forward primers for TCR Vbeta segments and 13 reverse primers for TCR Jbeta segments was used. The CDR3 region of rearranged TCR beta genes was amplified from genomic DNA by a multiplex PCR assay. The amplified TCR beta libraries were sequenced on the Illumina HiSeq System as 87-base-pair reads. From the authors' description of their analysis: In a later analysis, 80 million or so unique TCR beta chains were counted across the approximately 670 repertoires, and around 10 million of these chains were shared by at least two donors. To remove PCR and sequencing errors, raw reads were error-corrected and collapsed into unique sequences using a nearest-neighbor algorithm that merged closely related sequences. V, D and J gene segments were assigned by aligning CDR3 sequences to IMGT reference sequences. For a sequence to be retained, at least a six-nucleotide match to both a V gene segment and a J gene segment was required. A rearrangement counted as productive if the CDR3 had no stop codons and remained in frame with V and J, and every other rearrangement counted as non-productive. Following IMGT convention, CDR3 was defined as the stretch from the second conserved V-encoded cysteine to the conserved J-encoded phenylalanine. Sequences without an unambiguous match to a single V gene segment were excluded from the earlier analysis of about 640 of the donors. An earlier analysis of fewer than 650 of the donors classified V segments as functional when productive rearrangements were above 56.7% and as segregating when the standard deviation between donors was above 5%. A statistical classification framework was built for diagnosing cytomegalovirus status from the catalog of TCR beta chain sequences. A later analysis assigned V and J genes by comparing TCR nucleotide sequences with IMGT/GENE-DB human TR gene sequences. In a later analysis, CDR3 sequences and most-parsimonious VDJ recombination scenarios were assigned using the TCRdist pipeline. In a later analysis, each TCR beta chain was defined by its CDR3 amino acid sequence together with its V-gene family, and reads without a unique V-gene family were excluded. A later analysis removed 600 or so highly shared, low-generation-probability nucleotide sequences to deal with suspected cross-contamination and a sequencing artifact. In a later analysis, a clonal expansion index was calculated for each public chain from normalized within-repertoire ranks of inferred template counts. In a later analysis, generation probabilities were computed with a VDJ recombination model fitted to out-of-frame rearrangements, and the resulting probabilities were checked against IGoR. In a later analysis, hypergeometric tests were used to score TCR-TCR, TCR-HLA and TCR-CMV co-occurrence, with a repertoire-size bias correction applied to TCR pairs. To estimate false discovery rates, a later analysis permuted the HLA or CMV assignments 20 times. A later analysis grouped co-occurring TCRs with DBSCAN, adding TCRdist sequence similarity when clustering within HLA-allele-positive subsets. Repertoires with fewer than 30,000 or more than 120,000 public chains, plus five repertoires with anomalous nucleotide sharing, were excluded from co-occurrence clustering. TCRdb took this table from immuneACCESS and kept in-frame rearrangements with V and J called. Such tables lack part of the clones; where checked against another copy, unresolved V genes explain under half of the gap, and the rest is unexplained. Clone size and the V and J calls come from that table; the DNA yielded D and trimming. This sample lists around 62,000 clones; roughly 78% were detected once. Jointly, the top ten make up more than 7.5% of the sample.

Comment on this clone: Its recognized antigen is unknown. The sample holds no much larger clone one base away, and base qualities are not on file.

The cohort consisted of approximately 690 healthy bone marrow donors. Cohort members were all nominally healthy when sampled, although unrecorded immune exposures were likely present. The donor tested CMV seronegative, placing the donor among the 350 or so seronegative members of the cohort. A peripheral blood sample was collected from each donor, and TCR beta sequencing was performed on peripheral blood mononuclear cells. The Qiagen DNeasy Blood Extraction Kit was used to extract genomic DNA from the blood cell samples. The sequencing input was PBMCs. The rearrangement joined TRBV27 to TRBJ2-1; 7 middle bases align to TRBD2. The receptor was derived from a man aged 40-50 years in good health and CMV-seronegative. Read as DNA, the sequence is TGTGCCAGCAGTTTCTTCCAAGCGGGATCCTACAATGAGCAGTTCTTC. Translated, this is CASSFFQAGSYNEQFF.